The 20 T cell receptor beta chains below come from one sample, sequenced in a study of cytomegalovirus exposure and HLA in healthy donors. PCR used 60 Vbeta primers and 13 Jbeta primers. Sequenced by immunoSEQ multiplex PCR; TCRdb stores in-frame clones only, minus some. This sample yields approximately 74,000 clones, of which around 80% are seen a single time; about 9.6% belongs to the top ten. Source material: PBMCs. The source of these receptors is a man aged 35-49 years in good health and CMV-seronegative.

V usage is TRBV18 and J usage is TRBJ1-2; 7 positions match TRBD1. J gave up 2 bases and V 3 bases, and 0 bases lay outside the gene matches. The CDR3 is 13 residues long. Per the germline V gene, CDR1 is KGHSH and CDR2 is LQKENI. The CDR3 protein is CASSPDRNYGYTF. CDR3 in DNA: TGTGCCAGCTCACCGGACAGGAACTATGGCTACACCTTC. Using reference TRBV18 and TRBJ1-2 for the parts outside the CDR3, the full variable domain is NAGVMQNPRHLVRRRGQEARLRCSPMKGHSHVYWYRQLPEEGLKFMVYLQKENIIDESGMPKERFSAEFPKEGPSILRIQQVVRGDSAAYFCASSPDRNYGYTFGSGTRLTVV.

The count of this clone is one. The chain combines TRBV15 with TRBJ2-1, with 7 bases that match TRBD1. J was trimmed by 4 bases and V by 1 base; bases with no gene match: 13. Germline-derived CDR1 and CDR2 are LNHNV and YYDKDF (reference sequence). The CDR3 totals 18 residues. In DNA, the CDR3 is TGTGCCACCAGCAGAGGCTCGGGACAGTACAAGGAGTACAATGAGCAGTTCTTC. This codes for CATSRGSGQYKEYNEQFF.

This rearrangement joins TRBV29-1 to TRBJ2-4; D is ambiguous. In germline, CDR1 is SQVTM, CDR2 ANQGSEA. Trimming pared 4 bases from V and 0 bases from J, leaving 10 bases between. The CDR3 has 14 residues. The CDR3 nucleotides read TGCAGCGTTGTCGAGGCCGTAGCCAAAAACATTCAGTACTTC. It yields the protein CSVVEAVAKNIQYF.

The gene calls are TRBV5-1 and TRBJ2-2; TRBD1 aligns across 11 bases. The germline V gene has CDR1 SGHRS and CDR2 YFSETQ. This CDR3 region has 15 residues. The trim removed 9 bases at V and 4 bases at J, leaving 8 bases unmatched. CDR3 in amino acids: CATRPGTGGTGELFF. CDR3 DNA sequence: TGCGCCACCCGACCAGGGACAGGGGGCACCGGGGAGCTGTTTTTT.

The chain recombines TRBV19 with TRBJ2-2; tentative D call: TRBD2 (6 bases). V was cut by 2 bases and J by 4 bases, with 14 bases left in between. This CDR3 spans 16 amino acids. The V gene's germline CDR1 is LNHDA and CDR2 SQIVND (reference sequence). The CDR3 loop reads CASSILGRGGTGELFF. The CDR3 coding sequence is TGTGCCAGTAGTATATTGGGACGGGGAGGCACCGGGGAGCTGTTTTTT.

This clone showed up just once. The chain has TRBV27 and TRBJ2-1; 9 bases line up with TRBD1. The CDR3 runs to 15 residues. The germline gives CDR1 MNHEY, CDR2 SMNVEV (reference sequence). The ends lost 7 bases at V and 4 bases at J; junction bases unmatched: 8. The CDR3 loop is CASTGAGTGYNEQFF. The CDR3, as DNA: TGTGCCAGCACGGGGGCCGGGACAGGGTACAATGAGCAGTTCTTC.

This clone was seen only once. The chain uses TRBV7-8 and TRBJ2-2, with TRBD2 as a possible D gene (6 bases). Trimming removed 5 bases from V and 2 bases from J, with 12 bases in between. Per the germline V gene, CDR1 is SGHVS and CDR2 is FQNEAQ. This CDR3 region has 15 residues. CDR3: CASSRGRGNTGELFF. The CDR3 DNA reads TGTGCCAGCAGCCGCGGGCGGGGAAACACCGGGGAGCTGTTTTTT.

The J gene is TRBJ1-2, the V gene TRBV11-2; 8 bases line up with TRBD1. Per the germline V gene, CDR1 is SGHAT and CDR2 is FQNNGV. CDR3 length: 15 residues. The V and J ends lost 0 bases and 8 bases, in that order; junction bases with no gene match: 8. Here the CDR3 reads CASSLDRQGARGYTF. The CDR3 DNA reads TGTGCCAGCAGCTTAGATCGGCAGGGGGCTAGGGGCTACACCTTC.

This chain links TRBV7-8 with TRBJ2-7; TRBD2 matches at 10 bases. The CDR3 loop spans 15 amino acids. Trimming took 3 bases from V and 0 from J; bases not matched to a gene: 2. Germline lookup yields CDR1 SGHVS and CDR2 FQNEAQ. CDR3 region: CASSFSGGLSYEQYF. In DNA, the CDR3 is TGTGCCAGCAGCTTTAGCGGGGGGCTCTCCTACGAGCAGTACTTC.

The chain recombines TRBV29-1 with TRBJ2-5; 9 bases line up with TRBD2. Germline V gene lookup returns CDR1 SQVTM and CDR2 ANQGSEA. This CDR3 is built from 15 residues. V trimming: 4 bases; J trimming: 1 base; junction bases outside the gene matches: 7. CDR3 region: CSVVGSGGRQETQYF. The CDR3 DNA reads as TGCAGCGTTGTAGGTAGCGGGGGCCGCCAAGAGACCCAGTACTTC.

This chain joins TRBV19 and TRBJ1-4; D unclear. There are 17 residues in the CDR3. V lost 7 bases and J 4 bases, leaving 22 bases between the germline ends. The germline V gene encodes CDR1 LNHDA and CDR2 SQIVND (reference sequence). CDR3 in amino acids: CASKRQHGRNHNEKLFF. For the CDR3, the DNA is TGTGCCAGTAAGCGGCAGCACGGCAGGAACCATAATGAAAAACTGTTTTTT.

In this sample, this clone turned up a few times. Here the CDR3 reads CSVEEASYEQYF. The CDR3 DNA reads as TGCAGCGTTGAAGAGGCCTCCTACGAGCAGTACTTC. The chain is built from TRBV29-1 and TRBJ2-7; D is unclear. The CDR3 contains 12 residues. V lost 0 bases to trimming and J lost 0 bases, with 3 bases between them. Germline V lookup: CDR1 SQVTM, CDR2 ANQGSEA.

This clone appeared a single time. The rearrangement uses TRBV13 and TRBJ1-2; 8 nucleotides line up with TRBD1. The germline CDR1 and CDR2 sequences are PRHDT and FYEKMQ (reference sequence). V shed 5 bases, J shed 4 bases, and the junction held 9 bases outside the gene matches. The CDR3 sequence is 15 residues long. The CDR3 loop is CASSHSGGMGYGYTF. DNA of the CDR3: TGTGCCAGCAGCCATTCAGGGGGCATGGGCTATGGCTACACCTTC.

V usage is TRBV5-8 and J usage is TRBJ1-3; no definite D call. The CDR3 has 16 amino acids. V was shortened by 1 base and J by 2 bases, with 13 bases between the two germline ends. Germline CDR1 reads SGHTS; CDR2 reads YDEGEE. This CDR3 reads CASSLNGPFTGNTIYF. The CDR3 DNA is TGTGCCAGCAGCTTGAATGGGCCCTTCACTGGAAACACCATATATTTT. The full variable domain, with the rest looked up from reference TRBV5-8 and TRBJ1-3, is EAGVTQSPTHLIKTRGQQATLRCSPISGHTSVYWYQQALGLGLQFLLWYDEGEERNRGNFPPRFSGRQFPNYSSELNVNALELEDSALYLCASSLNGPFTGNTIYFGEGSWLTVV.

The rearrangement uses TRBV7-9 and TRBJ2-1; TRBD1 agrees at 10 bases. The CDR3 length is 14 residues. Germline CDR1 SEHNR, CDR2 FQNEAQ (reference sequence). The V and J ends lost 8 bases and 10 bases, in that order; junction bases with no gene match: 11. For the CDR3, the DNA is TGTGCCAGCGAGCGGGGGACAGGGGTTTGGGAGCAGTTCTTC. Residues: CASERGTGVWEQFF.

The genes are TRBV5-5 and TRBJ2-1, with 7 bases identical to TRBD2. CDR1 and CDR2 (germline): SGHKS, YYEKEE (reference sequence). CDR3 length: 16 amino acids. V was clipped by 4 bases and J by 3 bases; unmatched bases: 10. CDR3 protein: CASSARGSGVYNEQFF. The CDR3 bases are TGTGCCAGCAGCGCACGAGGGAGCGGGGTCTACAATGAGCAGTTCTTC.

This rearrangement joins TRBV4-1 to TRBJ2-3, with 7 positions matching TRBD2. The CDR3 sequence is 17 residues long. CDR1 is MGHRA, CDR2 YSYEKL, per germline. The trim removed 5 bases at V and 2 bases at J, leaving 13 bases unmatched. The CDR3: CASSSSGTTITTDTQYF. DNA for the CDR3: TGCGCCAGCAGCTCATCCGGGACTACCATAACCACAGATACGCAGTATTTT.

This clone came up a few times. This sequence joins TRBV27 and TRBJ1-1; D is uncertain. Trimming took 1 base from V and 4 from J, leaving 10 bases between them. The germline V gene encodes CDR1 MNHEY and CDR2 SMNVEV (reference sequence). This CDR3 has 14 residues. The CDR3 loop is CASSLWEASTEAFF. Written as DNA, the CDR3 is TGTGCCAGCAGTTTATGGGAGGCGAGCACTGAAGCTTTCTTT.

The V call is TRBV29-1, the J call TRBJ2-1; 10 bases line up with TRBD1. The ends lost 6 bases at V and 3 bases at J; junction bases unmatched: 2. CDR1 SQVTM and CDR2 ANQGSEA come from the germline V gene. This CDR3 spans 13 amino acids. CDR3 DNA sequence: TGCAGCGTAAGGACAGGGGGCTACAATGAGCAGTTCTTC. It yields the protein CSVRTGGYNEQFF.

This rearrangement joins TRBV27 to TRBJ1-5; D is ambiguous. V was trimmed by 6 bases and J by 5 bases, leaving 17 bases between them. The CDR3 has 15 amino acids. CDR1 is MNHEY, CDR2 SMNVEV, per germline (reference sequence). CDR3 in amino acids: CASRDRNYGDQPQHF. DNA for the CDR3: TGTGCCAGCAGAGATCGAAACTACGGCGATCAGCCCCAGCATTTT.